The text below deals with one T cell receptor (beta chain). Its matching antigen is unknown. This table comes from immunoSEQ multiplex PCR, and its TCRdb copy is limited to in-frame clones, with some not included. Here the sample spans 6,500 to 8,500 clones, roughly 80% being singletons. Germline V CDR1 and CDR2: SGHKS, YYEKEE (reference sequence). The V and J ends lost 2 bases and 9 bases, in that order; junction bases with no gene match: 7. CDR3 length equals 15 residues. The memory T cells were sequenced right after ex vivo isolation, without culture. The data are from a study of CD4 T cell repertoires in COVID-19. Study-wide points: Sharing of several most expanded SARS-CoV-2-reactive clonotypes across memory subsets suggested intraclonal diversification. In SARS-CoV and/or HKU1 spike cultures, between 7 and 25% of SARS-CoV-2 clonotypes reappeared.

This chain links TRBV5-5 with TRBJ2-1; 11 nucleotides line up with TRBD2. Sequences were derived from effector memory CD4+ T cells from blood, sampled before the COVID-19 pandemic. The origin of this receptor is a human donor who had COVID-19. DNA of the CDR3: TGTGCCAGCAGCTTTTTAGCGGGAGGGCCGGGTGAGCAGTTCTTC. It is translated as CASSFLAGGPGEQFF.